This TCR beta chain comes out of a study of shared T cell receptors in the human thymus. Measured with immunoSEQ multiplex PCR; TCRdb has only the in-frame clones, and not every one. Of approximately 730,000 clones detected, 80% to 90% appear once; the ten largest clones hold about 0.011%. CDR1 is SGHDT and CDR2 is YYEEEE in the germline V gene. CDR3 length: 13 amino acids. The ends lost 1 base at V and 7 bases at J; junction bases unmatched: 0. These same records also appear under a second study, on human thymus T cells.

The sequencing sample was made of thymocytes. This sequence originates from a girl less than two years old with a congenital heart defect. The chain uses TRBV5-6 and TRBJ1-4; 8 nucleotides agree with TRBD1. The CDR3 loop reads CASSLTGGEKLFF. The DNA for the CDR3 is TGTGCCAGCAGCTTGACAGGGGGTGAAAAACTGTTTTTT. The full variable domain, completed using reference TRBV5-6 and TRBJ1-4, is DAGVTQSPTHLIKTRGQQVTLRCSPKSGHDTVSWYQQALGQGPQFIFQYYEEEERQRGNFPDRFSGHQFPNYSSELNVNALLLGDSALYLCASSLTGGEKLFFGSGTQLSVL.